Below, 30 T cell receptor beta chains from the same sample are listed, as sequenced in a study of cytomegalovirus exposure and HLA in healthy donors. Use of 60 Vbeta and 13 Jbeta primers characterized the PCR. The data were produced by immunoSEQ multiplex PCR, yet TCRdb's version contains in-frame clones alone and is incomplete. The profile covers about 21,000 clones, with 60% to 80% appearing a single time and around 7% taken by the ten largest. Sequenced: PBMCs. These receptors were obtained from a man in his sixties in good health and CMV-seronegative.

The chain joins TRBV30 to TRBJ2-3; D unresolved. This CDR3 contains 14 residues. Trimming took 2 bases from V and 0 from J, leaving 9 bases between them. Germline V gene lookup returns CDR1 GTSNPN and CDR2 SVGIG (reference sequence). CDR3 protein: CAWSSSISTDTQYF. The CDR3 bases are TGTGCCTGGAGTTCATCAATCAGCACAGATACGCAGTATTTT.

This chain joins TRBV29-1 and TRBJ1-1; 7 nucleotides agree with TRBD1. Trimming cost V 5 bases and J 6 bases; bases outside gene matches: 6. In germline, CDR1 is SQVTM, CDR2 ANQGSEA. The CDR3 consists of 12 residues. CDR3 region: CSVSRQGSEAFF. CDR3 nucleotide sequence: TGCAGCGTTTCCCGACAGGGCTCTGAAGCTTTCTTT.

Only one count was recorded for this clone. V usage is TRBV7-8 and J usage is TRBJ2-7; 7 nucleotides match TRBD2. The CDR3 has 13 residues. J was trimmed by 2 bases and V by 6 bases; bases with no gene match: 4. Germline assignment: CDR1 SGHVS and CDR2 FQNEAQ. The CDR3: CASRGGFTYEQYF. CDR3 nucleotides: TGTGCCAGCAGGGGGGGGTTCACCTACGAGCAGTACTTC.

This chain links TRBV30 with TRBJ2-2; 7 positions agree with TRBD1. The CDR3 is made up of 14 amino acids. V was pared by 3 bases and J by 6 bases, with 7 bases of the junction left unmatched. The germline CDR1 and CDR2 sequences are GTSNPN and SVGIG (reference sequence). CDR3 residues: CAWSGQAESGELFF. In DNA, the CDR3 is TGTGCCTGGAGCGGACAGGCGGAATCCGGGGAGCTGTTTTTT.

The chain recombines TRBV7-6 with TRBJ2-1; D is ambiguous. This CDR3 is built from 14 residues. With 1 base removed from V and 5 bases from J, the gap between germline ends came to 9 bases. Germline V CDR1 and CDR2: SGHVS, FNYEAQ. Written as DNA, the CDR3 is TGTGCCAGCAGCTTAGTGGGCACCAACAATGAGCAGTTCTTC. Protein: CASSLVGTNNEQFF.

J is TRBJ2-1 and V is TRBV5-4, with D perhaps matching TRBD1 (5 bases). The germline V and J ends were trimmed by 4 bases and 3 bases, with 17 bases remaining between them. Germline CDR1 and CDR2: SGHNT and YYREEE (reference sequence). The CDR3 length is 16 residues. CDR3 amino acids: CASSPQGRVFYNEQFF. The CDR3 DNA sequence: TGTGCCAGCAGCCCCCAAGGCAGGGTTTTCTACAATGAGCAGTTCTTC.

In its sample, this clone was seen a few times. The chain joins TRBV2 to TRBJ1-2; 9 bases are shared with TRBD1. This CDR3 contains 14 residues. With 6 bases clipped from V and 5 bases from J, the junction kept 7 bases outside the gene matches. Germline CDR1 SNHLY, CDR2 FYNNEI. The CDR3, as DNA: TGTGCCAGCAGAGGGACAGGGAGTCGGTATGGCTACACCTTC. This gives the protein CASRGTGSRYGYTF.

The chain joins TRBV5-1 to TRBJ1-3, with 7 positions matching TRBD1. This CDR3 comprises 17 residues. Per germline, CDR1 SGHRS and CDR2 YFSETQ. The trim removed 0 bases at V and 0 bases at J, leaving 6 bases unmatched. The CDR3, as DNA: TGCGCCAGCAGCTTGGTGGGACAGCAGAGCTCTGGAAACACCATATATTTT. It is translated as CASSLVGQQSSGNTIYF.

The sample holds a few counts of this clone. The genes are TRBV19 and TRBJ2-1; 7 bases align to TRBD1. CDR1 and CDR2 (germline): LNHDA, SQIVND (reference sequence). This CDR3 region has 15 residues. V lost 6 bases to trimming and J lost 7 bases; unmatched junction nucleotides: 12. The CDR3 DNA sequence: TGTGCCAGTAGGACAGGGCGACTGGGGACGAATGAGCAGTTCTTC. It codes for CASRTGRLGTNEQFF.

The V gene is TRBV5-1, the J gene TRBJ2-5, with TRBD2 as a possible D gene (5 bases). V was trimmed by 0 bases and J by 0 bases, leaving 9 bases between them. Germline V gene lookup returns CDR1 SGHRS and CDR2 YFSETQ. The CDR3 consists of 15 residues. The CDR3 loop is CASSLAGIDQETQYF. The CDR3 DNA follows: TGCGCCAGCAGCTTGGCCGGGATAGACCAAGAGACCCAGTACTTC.

J is TRBJ2-7 and V is TRBV5-1; 9 nucleotides align to TRBD2. The V and J ends lost 6 bases and 2 bases, in that order; junction bases with no gene match: 6. The CDR3 totals 14 residues. The V gene's germline CDR1 is SGHRS and CDR2 YFSETQ. The CDR3 nucleotides are TGCGCCAGCACTTTAGCGGGGGCCGCCTACGAGCAGTACTTC. It codes for CASTLAGAAYEQYF.

This clone was seen a handful of times. DNA of the CDR3: TGTGCCAGTAGCCCTCGACAGGACTATGGCTACACCTTC. This translates into CASSPRQDYGYTF. The chain joins TRBV19 to TRBJ1-2; maybe TRBD1 (6 bases). The CDR3 spans 13 residues. The V and J ends lost 6 bases and 3 bases respectively, with 11 bases between them. The germline V gene encodes CDR1 LNHDA and CDR2 SQIVND (reference sequence).

The chain has TRBV27 and TRBJ1-1, with D possibly being TRBD1 (5 bases). CDR3 length: 12 residues. The germline V and J ends were trimmed by 6 bases and 7 bases, with 12 bases remaining between them. Germline CDR1 MNHEY, CDR2 SMNVEV (reference sequence). The CDR3 region has the DNA TGTGCCAGCAGCGAACTCGGGGGTGAAGCTTTCTTT. Translation: CASSELGGEAFF.

J is TRBJ2-5 and V is TRBV9, with 12 bases identical to TRBD2. This CDR3 is 16 amino acids long. The J segment lost 4 bases and the V segment lost 3 bases, leaving 7 bases of the junction unmatched. Germline V gene sequence: CDR1 SGDLS, CDR2 YYNGEE. The CDR3 spells CASSATSGGFTETQYF. The CDR3 nucleotides are TGTGCCAGCAGCGCGACTAGCGGGGGTTTTACAGAGACCCAGTACTTC. Together with reference TRBV9 and TRBJ2-5, the CDR3 gives the full variable domain: DSGVTQTPKHLITATGQRVTLRCSPRSGDLSVYWYQQSLDQGLQFLIQYYNGEERAKGNILERFSAQQFPDLHSELNLSSLELGDSALYFCASSATSGGFTETQYFGPGTRLLVL.

The V and J genes are TRBV7-2 and TRBJ1-1, with 9 bases that match TRBD1. Germline V lookup: CDR1 SGHTA, CDR2 FQGNSA. The CDR3 is 16 amino acids. J was trimmed by 0 bases and V by 1 base; bases with no gene match: 3. As DNA, the CDR3 is TGTGCCAGCAGCTTAGTCACAGGGGGCGTGAACACTGAAGCTTTCTTT. Its protein is CASSLVTGGVNTEAFF.

The table lists this clone with a few counts. The gene calls are TRBV7-3 and TRBJ2-1; 10 bases agree with TRBD2. After removal of 5 bases from V and 7 bases from J, the junction contained 5 bases not matched to a gene. Germline assignment: CDR1 SGHTA and CDR2 FQGTGA. CDR3 size: 14 residues. The CDR3 region has the DNA TGTGCCAGCAGCGCAGCGGGGGGGAGGAATGAGCAGTTCTTC. Protein product: CASSAAGGRNEQFF.

V gene TRBV5-1 combines with J gene TRBJ2-5; 9 bases map to TRBD1. The J call is uncertain, as TRBJ2-7 better fits the DNA end. Per germline, CDR1 SGHRS and CDR2 YFSETQ. The CDR3 has 15 residues. DNA of the CDR3: TGCGCCAGCAGCTTGACCCCGGGACAGGGTTACGAGCAGTACTTC. It codes for CASSLTPGQGYEQYF.

The genes are TRBV28 and TRBJ1-3; D unresolved. Trimming took 2 bases from V and 3 from J, leaving 8 bases between them. The germline V gene encodes CDR1 MDHEN and CDR2 SYDVKM. This CDR3 has 14 amino acids. CDR3 DNA sequence: TGTGCCAGCAGTTTAAGCGGAGTTGGAAACACCATATATTTT. Translation: CASSLSGVGNTIYF. The variable domain in full, with the rest retrieved from reference TRBV28 and TRBJ1-3, is DVKVTQSSRYLVKRTGEKVFLECVQDMDHENMFWYRQDPGLGLRLIYFSYDVKMKEKGDIPEGYSVSREKKERFSLILESASTNQTSMYLCASSLSGVGNTIYFGEGSWLTVV.

This chain links TRBV19 with TRBJ1-1; 10 bases fit TRBD1. This CDR3 is 15 amino acids long. Germline assignment: CDR1 LNHDA and CDR2 SQIVND (reference sequence). The J segment lost 5 bases and the V segment lost 2 bases, leaving 5 bases of the junction unmatched. CDR3 in amino acids: CASSIKGTGETEAFF. The CDR3 coding sequence is TGTGCCAGTAGTATAAAGGGGACAGGGGAAACTGAAGCTTTCTTT.

The chain combines TRBV7-9 with TRBJ2-3; 9 bases line up with TRBD2. This CDR3 region has 15 residues. Germline CDR1 is SEHNR and CDR2 is FQNEAQ (reference sequence). With 1 base clipped from V and 2 bases from J, the junction kept 1 base outside the gene matches. The CDR3 spells CASSLGTSDTDTQYF. CDR3 in DNA: TGTGCCAGCAGCTTAGGGACTAGCGACACAGATACGCAGTATTTT.

The V call is TRBV4-3, the J call TRBJ2-5; 10 positions match TRBD1. V shed 4 bases and J 4 bases; nucleotides not matched to a gene: 6. The CDR3 contains 15 residues. Germline loops: CDR1 LGHNA, CDR2 YSLEER. CDR3 region: CASSRTGGLGETQYF. In nucleotides, the CDR3 is TGCGCCAGCAGCCGGACAGGGGGATTAGGAGAGACCCAGTACTTC.

V and J are TRBV7-9 and TRBJ1-4; D is uncertain. Trimming took off 5 bases at V and 8 bases at J, with 12 bases between the two ends. Looked up from germline, CDR1 is SEHNR and CDR2 is FQNEAQ (reference sequence). The CDR3 is made up of 13 amino acids. CDR3 bases: TGTGCCAGCAGCCATAGGCGAGGAGAAAAACTGTTTTTT. This translates into CASSHRRGEKLFF.

The V gene is TRBV5-1, the J gene TRBJ1-2, with 9 bases fitting TRBD1. With V trimmed by 2 bases and J by 7 bases, 15 bases remained unmatched. CDR3 length equals 17 residues. The germline gives CDR1 SGHRS, CDR2 YFSETQ. CDR3 sequence reads: CASSLVGQGRSEGGYTF. Written as DNA, the CDR3 is TGCGCCAGCAGCTTAGTTGGACAGGGGCGCAGTGAGGGTGGCTACACCTTC.

This clone was counted a few times. The junction departs from germline at one end; a sequencing error may be responsible. This sequence joins TRBV4-1 and TRBJ2-2; D is unresolved. This CDR3 comprises 17 residues. In germline, CDR1 is MGHRA, CDR2 YSYEKL. The CDR3 nucleotides are TGCGCCAGCCGCCAAGATAGGCTGGAGTGGAACACCGGGGAGCTGTTTTTT. Encoded protein: CASRQDRLEWNTGELFF.

This rearrangement joins TRBV6-5 to TRBJ1-2; D gene uncertain. CDR1 and CDR2 (germline): MNHEY, SVGAGI. The CDR3 totals 13 residues. With 7 bases removed from V and 3 bases from J, the gap between germline ends came to 12 bases. The CDR3 reads CASKKGLYYGYTF. The CDR3 nucleotides are TGTGCCAGCAAGAAAGGACTGTACTATGGCTACACCTTC.

J is TRBJ1-2 and V is TRBV6-1; the D is unclear. CDR3 length: 17 amino acids. Germline-derived CDR1 and CDR2 are MNHNS and SASEGT. Trimming shortened V by 4 bases and J by 4 bases, and 22 bases separated the two germline ends. CDR3 loop: CASSGGSAAVPIYGYTF. The CDR3, as DNA: TGTGCCAGCAGTGGAGGAAGTGCGGCAGTCCCAATCTATGGCTACACCTTC.

In its sample, this clone ranks as medium-sized. The chain has TRBV11-2 and TRBJ2-5; D gene ambiguous. Germline CDR1 and CDR2: SGHAT and FQNNGV. Trimming stripped 1 base from V and 6 bases from J, with 3 bases between. This CDR3 contains 11 residues. The CDR3 bases are TGTGCCAGCAGCTTAGGGCAGACCCAGTACTTC. It yields the protein CASSLGQTQYF.

This chain connects TRBV27 to TRBJ1-4; no definite D call. V lost 7 bases to trimming and J lost 7 bases, with 19 bases between them. The CDR3 length is 15 residues. Germline CDR1 is MNHEY and CDR2 is SMNVEV (reference sequence). Here the CDR3 reads CASTLRDPRGEKLFF. For the CDR3, the DNA is TGTGCCAGCACCCTACGAGACCCGCGCGGTGAAAAACTGTTTTTT. The variable domain in full, completed from reference TRBV27 and TRBJ1-4, reads EAQVTQNPRYLITVTGKKLTVTCSQNMNHEYMSWYRQDPGLGLRQIYYSMNVEVTDKGDVPEGYKVSRKEKRNFPLILESPSPNQTSLYFCASTLRDPRGEKLFFGSGTQLSVL.

This clone was picked up one time. This chain connects TRBV27 to TRBJ2-3; 8 positions match TRBD2. After removal of 2 bases from V and 1 base from J, the junction contained 2 bases not matched to a gene. CDR1 MNHEY and CDR2 SMNVEV come from the germline V gene (reference sequence). There are 15 residues in the CDR3. DNA for the CDR3: TGTGCCAGCAGTTTACAACTAGCGGGCACAGATACGCAGTATTTT. This translates into CASSLQLAGTDTQYF.

This clone was detected a few times. The chain links TRBV28 to TRBJ2-7; no definite D call. This CDR3 has 11 residues. Germline CDR1 MDHEN, CDR2 SYDVKM. With 7 bases removed from V and 6 bases from J, the gap between germline ends came to 10 bases. This CDR3 reads CASTYLGEQYF. CDR3 in DNA: TGTGCCAGCACCTATCTAGGCGAGCAGTACTTC.